A selection of T cell receptor delta chains follows, all from one sample in a study of Vδ1+ human thymocytes. TCRdb called clones anew from the multiplex PCR reads with CATT. The table includes around 56,000 delta-chain clones, approximately 16% detected once. Sequenced sample: Vdelta1+ gamma-delta thymocytes from the thymus. Every receptor here comes from a girl less than two years old who had congenital heart surgery. CDR3s include the opening cysteine and the closing phenylalanine or tryptophan. The D gene is left open where the match is weak. Clone size is given for some rows only: seen once, a few or many times, or a class if the clone is expanded.

d_gene,abundance,j_gene,v_gene,CDR3aa,CDR3nt
TRDD3,.,TRDJ1,TRDV1,CALGELVLGIYTDKLIF,TGTGCTCTTGGGGAACTAGTACTGGGGATCTACACCGATAAACTCATCTTT
.,.,TRDJ1,TRDV1,CALGEGALPRDTDKLIF,TGTGCTCTTGGGGAAGGCGCCTTGCCCCGCGACACCGATAAACTCATCTTT
TRDD3,.,TRDJ1,TRDV1,CALGGGFRAPCGGPRGTDKLIF,TGTGCTCTTGGCGGTGGCTTCAGGGCCCCCTGTGGGGGACCTCGAGGCACCGATAAACTCATCTTT
.,few,TRDJ1,TRDV1,CALGELSPFGISRGDVGCYTDKLIF,TGTGCTCTTGGGGAACTGTCCCCGTTTGGCATTTCCCGAGGTGATGTGGGTTGCTACACCGATAAACTCATCTTT
TRDD3,.,TRDJ1,TRDV2,CACDTLWGPRQGPKLIF,TGTGCCTGTGACACCCTCTGGGGGCCACGTCAGGGGCCTAAACTCATCTTT
TRDD3,few,TRDJ1,TRAV29/DV5,CAPTSYVLGDCIAGSYTDKLIF,TGTGCCCCTACCTCCTACGTACTGGGGGATTGTATTGCTGGCTCGTACACCGATAAACTCATCTTT
.,.,TRDJ1,TRDV1,CALGERPTKSGMYTDKLIF,TGTGCTCTTGGGGAACGTCCTACTAAGTCGGGGATGTACACCGATAAACTCATCTTT
.,few,TRDJ1,TRDV1,CALGEPFPRMDKLIF,TGTGCTCTTGGGGAACCGTTTCCCCGAATGGATAAACTCATCTTT
TRDD3,few,TRDJ1,TRDV1,CALGELVSDWGIPDKLIF,TGTGCTCTTGGGGAACTAGTCTCCGACTGGGGGATACCCGATAAACTCATCTTT
TRDD3,.,TRDJ1,TRDV2,CACDTFRYWGIGDTDKPIF,TGTGCCTGTGACACCTTCCGATACTGGGGGATAGGGGACACCGATAAACCCATCTTT
.,few,TRDJ1,TRDV1,CALGELGLPAPYTDKLIF,TGTGCTCTTGGGGAACTCGGCCTCCCCGCCCCGTACACCGATAAACTCATCTTT
TRDD3,.,TRDJ1,TRDV2,CACVGPPGDWGAYTDKLIF,TGTGCCTGTGTAGGGCCTCCTGGGGACTGGGGGGCCTACACCGATAAACTCATCTTT
.,.,TRDJ1,TRAV29/DV5,CSVLLCSNPRYGGIKVDKLIF,.
TRDD3,.,TRDJ1,TRDV3,CAPGDTEGEVSDKLIF,TGTGCCCCGGGGGATACAGAGGGCGAGGTTTCCGATAAACTCATCTTT
TRDD3,medium-sized,TRDJ1,TRDV2,CACDTFPLGDTGTYTDKLIF,TGTGCCTGTGACACTTTCCCACTGGGGGATACGGGGACGTACACCGATAAACTCATCTTT
TRDD3,few,TRDJ1,TRDV1,CALGELSIWGTFLPYTDKLIF,TGTGCTCTTGGGGAACTTTCCATCTGGGGGACCTTCTTACCATACACCGATAAACTCATCTTT
.,.,TRDJ1,TRDV1,CALGPMYTDKLIF,TGTGCTCTTGGGCCTATGTACACCGATAAACTCATCTTT
TRDD2,.,TRDJ1,TRDV1,CALGRPSSADKLIF,TGTGCTCTTGGGAGGCCTTCCTCGGCCGATAAACTCATCTTT
.,.,TRDJ1,TRAV29/DV5,CAARTDKLIF,TGTGCCGCACGTACCGATAAACTCATCTTT
.,.,TRDJ1,TRDV1,CALGEPEAYMGLNKLIF,TGTGCTCTTGGGGAACCCGAAGCCTACATGGGACTAAATAAACTCATCTTT
.,.,TRDJ1,TRDV1,CALGELGPTDKLIF,TGTGCTCTTGGGGAACTAGGACCCACCGATAAACTCATCTTT
TRDD2,few,TRDJ1,TRDV1,CALGAGFLRVLGGTDKLIF,TGTGCTCTTGGGGCTGGCTTCCTACGGGTACTGGGAGGGACCGATAAACTCATCTTT
.,few,TRDJ1,TRDV1,CALGERSWAGDKLIF,TGTGCTCTTGGGGAACGCTCCTGGGCTGGCGATAAACTCATCTTT
.,.,TRDJ1,TRDV2,CACDTGVGVYTDKPIF,TGTGCCTGTGACACCGGGGTAGGGGTTTACACCGATAAACCCATCTTT
.,few,TRDJ1,TRDV1,CALGRPSPGTWAAGDKLIF,TGTGCTCTTGGGAGGCCTTCCCCCGGTACATGGGCGGCAGGCGATAAACTCATCTTT
TRDD3,few,TRDJ1,TRDV2,CACDGWGLGDIPPRTDKLIF,TGTGCCTGTGACGGATGGGGACTGGGGGATATTCCACCTAGGACCGATAAACTCATCTTT
TRDD3,once,TRDJ1,TRDV1,CALAQIPLNATGGYAPLEELIF,TGTGCTCTTGCTCAGATTCCCCTCAACGCGACTGGGGGATACGCTCCCCTTGAGGAACTCATCTTT
TRDD3,few,TRDJ1,TRDV1,CALGDSLPTTGGLLTDKLIF,TGTGCTCTTGGGGACTCCCTTCCGACTACTGGGGGGCTCCTCACCGATAAACTCATCTTT
TRDD3,few,TRDJ1,TRDV1,CALGGSVLGDTGAMSRYTDKLIF,TGTGCTCTTGGGGGGTCCGTACTGGGGGATACAGGGGCTATGAGCCGCTACACCGATAAACTCATCTTT
TRDD3,few,TRDJ1,TRDV1,CALGELPNWGIRGTDKLIF,TGTGCTCTTGGGGAACTTCCGAACTGGGGGATACGGGGGACCGATAAACTCATCTTT
TRDD3,.,TRDJ1,TRDV2,CACDTASASWEDTRELIF,TGTGCCTGTGACACCGCATCCGCTTCTTGGGAGGATACGCGAGAACTCATCTTT
TRDD3,few,TRDJ1,TRDV1,CALGELSPSTGGPMYTDKLIF,TGTGCTCTTGGGGAACTGTCCCCGTCCACTGGGGGACCCATGTACACCGATAAACTCATCTTT
TRDD3,few,TRDJ1,TRDV1,CALGEIPIGAKPGGYGDKLIF,TGTGCTCTTGGGGAAATCCCTATCGGGGCTAAACCTGGGGGATACGGCGATAAACTCATCTTT
TRDD2,.,TRDJ1,TRDV1,CALGEKTVPTFPLLADTDKLIF,TGCGCTCTTGGGGAAAAGACAGTTCCTACGTTTCCCCTTTTGGCGGACACCGATAAACTCATCTTT
TRDD2,few,TRDJ1,TRDV1,CALGVFLHGVTYTDKLIF,TGTGCTCTTGGGGTCTTCCTACATGGGGTTACGTACACCGATAAACTCATCTTT
.,.,TRDJ1,TRDV2,CACDICKRRLKLPKQWCQLIF,TGTGCCTGTGACATTTGTAAGCGCCGTTTAAAACTCCCCAAGCAATGGTGCCAACTCATCTTT
TRDD3,few,TRDJ1,TRDV1,CALGETPPPWGRGTDKLIF,TGTGCTCTTGGGGAAACCCCGCCACCCTGGGGGAGAGGCACCGATAAACTCATCTTT
TRDD3,.,TRDJ1,TRDV1,CALGERVFLSPSLGDTRSTDKLIF,TGTGCTCTTGGGGAACGTGTCTTCCTGTCCCCCTCACTGGGGGATACACGGAGCACCGATAAACTCATCTTT
TRDD3,once,TRDJ1,TRDV1,CALGEPEGYGDTDKLIF,TGTGCTCTTGGGGAACCGGAGGGATACGGGGACACCGATAAACTCATCTTT
.,.,TRDJ3,TRDV1,CAPTSVNSGLTWDTRQMFF,TGTGCTCCCACATCGGTAAATTCGGGTCTCACCTGGGACACCCGACAGATGTTTTTC
.,few,TRDJ1,TRAV29/DV5,CSVLLCSKHLTRGIRVTDKLIF,.
.,.,TRDJ1,TRDV1,CALGELMLPGTGDKLIF,TGTGCTCTTGGGGAACTAATGCTCCCGGGGACTGGCGATAAACTCATCTTT
.,few,TRDJ1,TRDV1,CALGEHLSWPPEYNNSPTDKLIF,TGTGCTCTTGGGGAACACCTTTCCTGGCCTCCTGAGTACAACAACTCCCCCACCGATAAACTCATCTTT
TRDD3,medium-sized,TRDJ1,TRDV2,CACDTEVLGDLTDKLIF,TGTGCCTGTGACACCGAGGTTCTGGGGGACCTCACCGATAAACTCATCTTT
TRDD3,.,TRDJ1,TRDV1,CALGELPFLRFGAVLGDTLTDKLIF,TGTGCTCTTGGGGAACTTCCGTTCCTACGTTTCGGAGCAGTACTGGGGGATACTCTCACCGATAAACTCATCTTT
TRDD3,.,TRDJ2,TRDV1,CAQPLRWGIRSRALTAQLFF,TGTGCTCAGCCGCTACGCTGGGGGATACGTTCTCGAGCTTTGACAGCACAACTCTTCTTT
.,.,TRDJ1,TRDV1,CALGGPQTPRLRPSTDKLIF,TGTGCTCTTGGGGGACCCCAGACACCCCGCCTTCGACCCTCCACCGATAAACTCATCTTT
TRDD3,few,TRDJ1,TRDV1,CALGEPPASPGGLPESYTDKLIF,TGTGCTCTTGGGGAACCCCCAGCCTCCCCTGGGGGACTGCCAGAGTCGTACACCGATAAACTCATCTTT
TRDD3,.,TRDJ1,TRDV1,CALGELPLAYSTGGTDKLIF,TGTGCCCTTGGGGAACTGCCTCTTGCCTACTCTACTGGGGGAACCGATAAACTCATCTTT
TRDD3,.,TRDJ1,TRDV1,CALGEVPKDWGINTDKLIF,TGTGCTCTTGGGGAAGTCCCTAAAGACTGGGGGATAAACACCGATAAACTCATCTTT